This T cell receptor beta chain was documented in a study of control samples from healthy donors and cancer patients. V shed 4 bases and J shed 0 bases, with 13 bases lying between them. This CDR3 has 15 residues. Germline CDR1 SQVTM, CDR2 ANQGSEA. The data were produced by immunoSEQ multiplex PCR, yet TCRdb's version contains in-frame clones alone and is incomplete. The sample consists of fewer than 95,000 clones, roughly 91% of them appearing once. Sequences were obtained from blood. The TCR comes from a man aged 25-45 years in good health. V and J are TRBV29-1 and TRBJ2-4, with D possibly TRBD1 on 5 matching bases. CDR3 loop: CSVGVGLLAKNIQYF. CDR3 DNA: TGCAGCGTTGGGGTGGGGCTCCTAGCCAAAAACATTCAGTACTTC. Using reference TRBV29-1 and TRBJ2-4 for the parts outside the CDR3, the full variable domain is SAVISQKPSRDICQRGTSLTIQCQVDSQVTMMFWYRQQPGQSLTLIATANQGSEATYESGFVIDKFPISRPNLTFSTLTVSNMSPEDSSIYLCSVGVGLLAKNIQYFGAGTRLSVL.